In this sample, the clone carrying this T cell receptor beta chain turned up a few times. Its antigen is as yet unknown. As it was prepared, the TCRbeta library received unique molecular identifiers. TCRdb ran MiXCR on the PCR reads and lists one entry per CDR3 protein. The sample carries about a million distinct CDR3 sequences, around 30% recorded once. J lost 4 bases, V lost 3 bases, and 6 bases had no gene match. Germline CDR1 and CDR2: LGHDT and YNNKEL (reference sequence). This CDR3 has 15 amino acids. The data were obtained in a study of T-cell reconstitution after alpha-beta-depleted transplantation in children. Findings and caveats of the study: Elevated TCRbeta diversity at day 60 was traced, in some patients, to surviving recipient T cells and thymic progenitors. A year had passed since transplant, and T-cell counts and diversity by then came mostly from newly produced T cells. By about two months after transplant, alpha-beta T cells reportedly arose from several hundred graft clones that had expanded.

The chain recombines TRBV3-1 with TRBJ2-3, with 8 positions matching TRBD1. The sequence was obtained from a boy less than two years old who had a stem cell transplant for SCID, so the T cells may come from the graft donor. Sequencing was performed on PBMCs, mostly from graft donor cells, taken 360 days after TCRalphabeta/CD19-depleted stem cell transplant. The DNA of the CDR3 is TGTGCCAGCAGCCAGCGCGGACAGGGCGCAGATACGCAGTATTTT. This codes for CASSQRGQGADTQYF.